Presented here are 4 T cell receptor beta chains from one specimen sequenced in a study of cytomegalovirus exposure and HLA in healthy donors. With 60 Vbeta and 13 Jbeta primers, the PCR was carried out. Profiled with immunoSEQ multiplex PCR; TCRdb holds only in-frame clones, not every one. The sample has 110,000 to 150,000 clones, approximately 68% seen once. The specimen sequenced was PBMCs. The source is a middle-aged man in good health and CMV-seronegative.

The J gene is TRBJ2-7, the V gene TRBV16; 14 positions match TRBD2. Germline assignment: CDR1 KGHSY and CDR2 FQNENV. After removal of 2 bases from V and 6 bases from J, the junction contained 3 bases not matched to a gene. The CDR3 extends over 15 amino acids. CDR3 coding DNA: TGTGCCAGCAGCCAAGGGACTAGCGGGAGTTGCGAGCAGTACTTC. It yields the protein CASSQGTSGSCEQYF.

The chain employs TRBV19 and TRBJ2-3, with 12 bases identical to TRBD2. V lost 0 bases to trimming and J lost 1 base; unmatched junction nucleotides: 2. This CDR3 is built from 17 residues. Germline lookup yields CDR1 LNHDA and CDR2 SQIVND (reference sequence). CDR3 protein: CASSIDRTSGGTDTQYF. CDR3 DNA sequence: TGTGCCAGTAGTATAGACCGGACTAGCGGGGGCACAGATACGCAGTATTTT.

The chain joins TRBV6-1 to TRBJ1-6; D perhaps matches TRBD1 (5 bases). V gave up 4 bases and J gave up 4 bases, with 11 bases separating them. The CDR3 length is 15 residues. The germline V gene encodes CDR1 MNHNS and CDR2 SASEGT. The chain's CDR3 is CASSGQTEYNSPLHF. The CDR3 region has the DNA TGTGCCAGCAGTGGCCAGACAGAGTATAATTCACCCCTCCACTTT.

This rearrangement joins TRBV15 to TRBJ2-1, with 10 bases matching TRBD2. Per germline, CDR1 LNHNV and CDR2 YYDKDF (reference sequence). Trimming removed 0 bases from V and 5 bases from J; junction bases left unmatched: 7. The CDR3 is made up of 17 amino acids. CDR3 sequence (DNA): TGTGCCACCAGCAGAGACTTACCTAGCGGGAGCAACAATGAGCAGTTCTTC. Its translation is CATSRDLPSGSNNEQFF.